The 29 T cell receptor beta chains given below trace back to one sample, sequenced in a study of CD8 T cells in Susac syndrome. Random hexamers primed reverse transcription of about 0.45 to 1 ug RNA. TCRdb ran MiXCR on the immunoSEQ multiplex PCR reads and lists one entry per CDR3 protein. The sample comprises 100,000 to 150,000 distinct CDR3 sequences, around 94% of which are singletons, and 0.095% to 0.15% rests with the top ten. Sequencing was done on a sample of CD4+ T cells from PBMCs. All receptors come from a human donor with multiple sclerosis.

The rearrangement links TRBV6-5 to TRBJ1-2; TRBD1 matches 8 bases. CDR1 and CDR2 from the germline V gene are MNHEY and SVGAGI. Losses at the gene ends were 5 bases for V and 5 bases for J; bases not matched to a gene: 7. There are 14 residues in the CDR3. The CDR3 nucleotides read TGTGCCAGCAGTCCGACAGGGGTAGGGTATGGCTACACCTTC. Translating it yields CASSPTGVGYGYTF.

This chain links TRBV6-6 with TRBJ1-2; 8 nucleotides match TRBD1. J gave up 4 bases and V 4 bases, and 5 bases lay outside the gene matches. CDR1 is MNHNY and CDR2 is SVGAGI in the germline V gene (reference sequence). CDR3 length: 14 residues. The CDR3: CASSSGQVVYGYTF. CDR3 DNA: TGTGCCAGCAGTTCGGGACAGGTAGTCTATGGCTACACCTTC.

V usage is TRBV25-1 and J usage is TRBJ2-7; 9 nucleotides agree with TRBD2. V shed 7 bases, J shed 5 bases, and the junction held 6 bases outside the gene matches. CDR3 length: 13 amino acids. CDR1 is MGHDK and CDR2 is SYGVNS in the germline V gene. The CDR3, as DNA: TGTGCCAGCAACCCTAGCGGGGCTGACGAGCAGTACTTC. This gives the protein CASNPSGADEQYF.

The chain has TRBV5-4 and TRBJ2-1; no firm D call. Per the germline V gene, CDR1 is SGHNT and CDR2 is YYREEE (reference sequence). The V end lost 4 bases, the J end lost 0 bases, and 11 bases lay between the germline ends. CDR3 length equals 15 residues. CDR3 in amino acids: CASSDHRSSYNEQFF. The CDR3 bases are TGTGCCAGCAGCGACCACAGAAGCTCCTACAATGAGCAGTTCTTC.

The gene calls are TRBV30 and TRBJ2-3; D gene uncertain. CDR3 length: 12 residues. V dropped 4 bases and J dropped 1 base, with 6 bases sitting between them. From germline, CDR1 is GTSNPN and CDR2 SVGIG (reference sequence). In DNA, the CDR3 is TGTGCCTGGAATGTTGGCACAGATACGCAGTATTTT. This gives the protein CAWNVGTDTQYF.

The rearrangement links TRBV4-3 to TRBJ1-6, with D unresolved. The germline V gene encodes CDR1 LGHNA and CDR2 YSLEER. Trimming left V 1 base short and J 8 bases short, with 9 bases between. This CDR3 is 14 amino acids long. As DNA, the CDR3 is TGCGCCAGCAGCCAAGTAAGGTGGGATTCACCCCTCCACTTT. Protein product: CASSQVRWDSPLHF.

The CDR3 reads CSVELAYGYTF. The DNA for the CDR3 is TGCAGCGTTGAATTGGCCTATGGCTACACCTTC. The chain carries TRBV29-1 and TRBJ1-2; D gene uncertain. V was clipped by 2 bases and J by 4 bases, with 5 bases between them. CDR3 length: 11 amino acids. The V gene's germline CDR1 is SQVTM and CDR2 ANQGSEA.

The rearrangement uses TRBV12-3 or TRBV12-4 and TRBJ2-7; 11 bases are a match to TRBD2. The V and J ends lost 1 base and 6 bases, in that order; junction bases with no gene match: 5. This CDR3 spans 15 amino acids. In DNA, the CDR3 is TGTGCCAGCAGTTTAGGGATAGCGGGAGGGGGCGAGCAGTACTTC. Protein product: CASSLGIAGGGEQYF.

This rearrangement joins TRBV7-9 to TRBJ2-2, with D possibly called TRBD1 or TRBD2 (6 bases each). The CDR3 runs to 17 residues. Germline V gene sequence: CDR1 SEHNR, CDR2 FQNEAQ (reference sequence). Between the trimmed V and J ends, which lost 4 bases and 1 base, there was a span of 16 bases. The CDR3 loop is CASSSPRGQGNTGELFF. DNA for the CDR3: TGTGCCAGCAGCTCCCCTCGGGGGCAGGGGAACACCGGGGAGCTGTTTTTT.

The CDR3 protein is CASSPVGQPNSPLHF. In nucleotides, the CDR3 is TGTGCCAGCAGTCCCGTGGGACAGCCTAATTCACCCCTCCACTTT. The chain employs TRBV2 and TRBJ1-6; TRBD1 matches 7 bases. The CDR3 is 15 amino acids. Germline values: CDR1 SNHLY, CDR2 FYNNEI. V was pared by 5 bases and J by 6 bases, with 7 bases of the junction left unmatched.

The V call is TRBV24-1, the J call TRBJ2-2; 11 nucleotides agree with TRBD1. The CDR3 is 17 amino acids. Germline V gives CDR1 KGHDR, CDR2 SFDVKD. V was pared by 6 bases and J by 4 bases, with 9 bases of the junction left unmatched. The CDR3 coding sequence is TGTGCCACCAGTTCAAACCCCGGGACAGGGGGCACCGGGGAGCTGTTTTTT. The encoded protein is CATSSNPGTGGTGELFF.

The chain links TRBV9 to TRBJ2-1; D is possibly TRBD1 or TRBD2 (5 bases each). This CDR3 is built from 16 residues. Trimming left V 0 bases short and J 5 bases short, with 15 bases between. Germline V lookup: CDR1 SGDLS, CDR2 YYNGEE. CDR3 in amino acids: CASSVETSMGDNEQFF. CDR3 DNA sequence: TGTGCCAGCAGCGTAGAAACCAGCATGGGGGACAATGAGCAGTTCTTC.

V is TRBV9 and J is TRBJ1-5, with D possibly TRBD1 on 5 matching bases. Germline CDR1 reads SGDLS; CDR2 reads YYNGEE. Trimming took 3 bases from V and 0 from J, leaving 10 bases between them. The CDR3 runs to 15 residues. The CDR3 protein is CASSGGGFSNQPQHF. In DNA, the CDR3 is TGTGCCAGCAGCGGGGGGGGTTTTAGCAATCAGCCCCAGCATTTT.

CDR3 in amino acids: CASSHGRSETQYF. CDR3 nucleotides: TGTGCCAGCAGTCACGGACGTAGCGAGACCCAGTACTTC. The chain carries TRBV6-5 and TRBJ2-5; no firm D call. The CDR3 is 13 residues long. Germline values: CDR1 MNHEY, CDR2 SVGAGI. V lost 5 bases and J lost 5, with 12 bases in between.

This clonotype was counted a single time. The CDR3: CAWSHSGRALSYNEQFF. In nucleotides, the CDR3 is TGTGCCTGGAGTCATAGCGGGAGGGCCCTATCCTACAATGAGCAGTTCTTC. The rearrangement links TRBV30 to TRBJ2-1, with 11 bases lining up with TRBD2. The V segment lost 2 bases and the J segment 1 base; nucleotides outside the gene matches: 7. The germline CDR1 and CDR2 sequences are GTSNPN and SVGIG (reference sequence). This CDR3 spans 17 amino acids.

This clonotype is a singleton in its sample. This chain connects TRBV5-1 to TRBJ2-4; D ambiguous. CDR3 length: 14 amino acids. Germline lookup yields CDR1 SGHRS and CDR2 YFSETQ. Trimming left V 6 bases short and J 0 bases short, with 10 bases between. CDR3 loop: CASTLDPAKNIQYF. The CDR3 DNA sequence: TGCGCCAGCACCCTGGACCCAGCCAAAAACATTCAGTACTTC.

V is TRBV12-3 or TRBV12-4 and J is TRBJ1-4; TRBD1 aligns across 8 bases. The ends lost 7 bases at V and 10 bases at J; junction bases unmatched: 14. The CDR3 length is 15 residues. CDR3 nucleotides: TGTGCCAGCACCTCCATGACAGGGGCACACGGAAAACTGTTTTTT. This translates into CASTSMTGAHGKLFF.

The V call is TRBV12-3 or TRBV12-4, the J call TRBJ1-5, with a possible D match to TRBD1 (5 bases). Trimming cost V 0 bases and J 2 bases, with 5 bases left between them. This CDR3 has 14 residues. CDR3 sequence (DNA): TGTGCCAGCAGTTTAGCAGGGGGCAATCAGCCCCAGCATTTT. Its translation: CASSLAGGNQPQHF.

The chain uses TRBV7-9 and TRBJ1-1; D possibly corresponds to TRBD1 (6 bases). The CDR3 sequence is 15 residues long. V lost 5 bases and J 3 bases, leaving 16 bases between the germline ends. Germline CDR1 SEHNR, CDR2 FQNEAQ (reference sequence). The CDR3 loop reads CASSAPDRGDTEAFF. The CDR3 nucleotides read TGTGCCAGCAGCGCTCCGGACAGAGGCGACACTGAAGCTTTCTTT.

The chain employs TRBV18 and TRBJ1-1; TRBD1 is a possible D gene (6 bases). The CDR3 has 15 residues. The germline V and J ends were trimmed by 6 bases and 4 bases, with 18 bases remaining between them. Germline CDR1 reads KGHSH; CDR2 reads LQKENI. This CDR3 is CASSSNREEVTEAFF. DNA of the CDR3: TGTGCCAGCTCCTCAAACAGGGAGGAGGTCACTGAAGCTTTCTTT.

J is TRBJ2-6 and V is TRBV12-3 or TRBV12-4; tentatively, D is TRBD1 (5 bases). V was clipped by 7 bases and J by 0 bases, with 10 bases between them. The CDR3 has 15 amino acids. The DNA for the CDR3 is TGTGCCAGCAAGTACAGGAACTCTGGGGCCAACGTCCTGACTTTC. Its translation: CASKYRNSGANVLTF.

The CDR3 DNA reads as TGTGCCAGCAGTTCATCTGGACAGGGTCCCCTCTACGAGCAGTACTTC. This gives the protein CASSSSGQGPLYEQYF. J is TRBJ2-7 and V is TRBV28; 8 bases fit TRBD1. Losses at the gene ends were 4 bases for V and 3 bases for J; bases not matched to a gene: 11. CDR1 MDHEN and CDR2 SYDVKM come from the germline V gene. The CDR3 runs 16 residues.

J is TRBJ2-5 and V is TRBV5-1; 14 bases agree with TRBD2. The CDR3 runs to 16 residues. Trimming took 5 bases from V and 2 from J; bases not matched to a gene: 5. Per germline, CDR1 SGHRS and CDR2 YFSETQ. CDR3 residues: CASRRLAGGPQETQYF. In DNA form, the CDR3 reads TGCGCCAGCAGGAGACTAGCGGGAGGGCCTCAAGAGACCCAGTACTTC.

The chain joins TRBV30 to TRBJ2-4; the D gene could be TRBD1 or TRBD2 (5 bases each). The CDR3 extends over 11 amino acids. V gave up 2 bases and J gave up 9 bases, with 8 bases separating them. Germline CDR1 GTSNPN, CDR2 SVGIG (reference sequence). The CDR3 coding sequence is TGTGCCTGGAGTCCTGGGGGCATTCAGTACTTC. Protein product: CAWSPGGIQYF.

The gene calls are TRBV12-3 or TRBV12-4 and TRBJ1-1, with D tentatively TRBD1 (5 bases). V was cut by 3 bases and J by 1 base, with 6 bases left in between. This CDR3 contains 13 residues. The DNA for the CDR3 is TGTGCCAGCAGTTTTGGGACGAACACTGAAGCTTTCTTT. It specifies CASSFGTNTEAFF.

The chain uses TRBV4-2 and TRBJ2-1; no clear D. The CDR3 contains 17 residues. Deletions cut 1 base from V and 3 bases from J, with 16 bases between. The germline V gene has CDR1 LGHNA and CDR2 YNFKEQ. The CDR3 loop reads CASSQGGIRNLYNEQFF. The CDR3 coding sequence is TGTGCCAGCAGCCAAGGGGGTATAAGAAACCTCTACAATGAGCAGTTCTTC.

The chain recombines TRBV28 with TRBJ2-1, with D uncertain. This CDR3 contains 15 residues. Between the trimmed V and J ends, which lost 0 bases and 6 bases, there was a span of 12 bases. Germline loops: CDR1 MDHEN, CDR2 SYDVKM. The CDR3 region has the DNA TGTGCCAGCAGTTTATGGCAGGATGTAGGCAATGAGCAGTTCTTC. It is translated as CASSLWQDVGNEQFF.

CDR3 protein: CASSQDLGVPPGNEQFF. The CDR3 DNA is TGCGCCAGCAGCCAAGATCTTGGGGTCCCTCCGGGCAATGAGCAGTTCTTC. V usage is TRBV4-3 and J usage is TRBJ2-1, with D unclear. Between the trimmed V and J ends, which lost 0 bases and 6 bases, there was a span of 18 bases. From germline, CDR1 is LGHNA and CDR2 YSLEER. The CDR3 consists of 17 residues.

The chain carries TRBV20-1 and TRBJ2-5; D is uncertain. This CDR3 region has 13 residues. Germline CDR1 DFQATT, CDR2 SNEGSKA (reference sequence). The CDR3 loop is CTAARPSSETQYF. The CDR3 DNA reads as TGCACCGCGGCGCGGCCCTCCTCGGAGACCCAGTACTTC.